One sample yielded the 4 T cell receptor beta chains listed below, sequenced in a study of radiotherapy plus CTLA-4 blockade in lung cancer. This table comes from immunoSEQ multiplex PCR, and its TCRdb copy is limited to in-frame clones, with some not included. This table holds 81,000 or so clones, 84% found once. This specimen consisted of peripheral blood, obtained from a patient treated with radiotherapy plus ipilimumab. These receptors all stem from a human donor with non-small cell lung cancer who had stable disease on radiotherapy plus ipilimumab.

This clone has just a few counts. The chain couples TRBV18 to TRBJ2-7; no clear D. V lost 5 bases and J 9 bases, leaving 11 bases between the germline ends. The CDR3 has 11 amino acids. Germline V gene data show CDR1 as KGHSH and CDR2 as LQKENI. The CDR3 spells CASSSLKGQYF. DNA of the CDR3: TGTGCCAGCTCATCGCTTAAAGGGCAGTACTTC.

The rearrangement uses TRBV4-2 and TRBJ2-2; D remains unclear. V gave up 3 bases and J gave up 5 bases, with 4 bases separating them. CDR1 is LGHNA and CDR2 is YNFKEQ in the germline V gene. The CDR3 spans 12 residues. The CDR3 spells CASSHVTGELFF. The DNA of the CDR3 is TGTGCCAGCAGCCATGTAACCGGGGAGCTGTTTTTT.

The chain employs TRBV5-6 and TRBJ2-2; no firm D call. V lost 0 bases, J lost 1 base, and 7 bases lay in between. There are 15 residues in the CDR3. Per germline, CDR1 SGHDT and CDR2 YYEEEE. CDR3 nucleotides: TGTGCCAGCAGCTTGGTCAGAGAGAACACCGGGGAGCTGTTTTTT. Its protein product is CASSLVRENTGELFF.

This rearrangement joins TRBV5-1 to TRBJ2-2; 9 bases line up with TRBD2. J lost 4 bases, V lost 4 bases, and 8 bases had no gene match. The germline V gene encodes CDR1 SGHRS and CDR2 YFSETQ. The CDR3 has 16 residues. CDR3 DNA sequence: TGCGCCAGCAGCCTTCGCGGGGGGGCCGGCACCGGGGAGCTGTTTTTT. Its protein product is CASSLRGGAGTGELFF.